This record concerns one T cell receptor (beta chain) sequence. Original processing methods: Amplifying reference gene primers gave estimates of nucleated cell counts. Clones were sequenced by immunoSEQ multiplex PCR, and TCRdb holds only the in-frame ones, with some missing. For V, J and clone size, that table is used; D and trimming come from the DNA. Of a few hundred thousand clones in the sample, roughly 90% were seen once. Seattle patients were enrolled during active infection and followed longitudinally. This entry is derived from a study of blood T cell repertoires in COVID-19. The overall study: The samples span acute and convalescent COVID-19 from the United States, Italy and Spain. In each case, the material was cDNA or gDNA derived from T cells, B-cell-depleted T cells, or PBMCs.

The clonotype was recovered from a woman younger than 45 with COVID-19, enrolled during active disease. Sequences were obtained from peripheral blood.

Here the CDR3 DNA reads TGTGCCAGTAGTACTTCCGGGACTAGCGGGAGGAGGAATGAGCAGTTCTTC. It codes for CASSTSGTSGRRNEQFF. This chain connects TRBV19 to TRBJ2-1, with 15 bases fitting TRBD2. The trim removed 4 bases at V and 7 bases at J, leaving 8 bases unmatched. This CDR3 is 17 amino acids long. From germline, CDR1 is LNHDA and CDR2 SQIVND (reference sequence).